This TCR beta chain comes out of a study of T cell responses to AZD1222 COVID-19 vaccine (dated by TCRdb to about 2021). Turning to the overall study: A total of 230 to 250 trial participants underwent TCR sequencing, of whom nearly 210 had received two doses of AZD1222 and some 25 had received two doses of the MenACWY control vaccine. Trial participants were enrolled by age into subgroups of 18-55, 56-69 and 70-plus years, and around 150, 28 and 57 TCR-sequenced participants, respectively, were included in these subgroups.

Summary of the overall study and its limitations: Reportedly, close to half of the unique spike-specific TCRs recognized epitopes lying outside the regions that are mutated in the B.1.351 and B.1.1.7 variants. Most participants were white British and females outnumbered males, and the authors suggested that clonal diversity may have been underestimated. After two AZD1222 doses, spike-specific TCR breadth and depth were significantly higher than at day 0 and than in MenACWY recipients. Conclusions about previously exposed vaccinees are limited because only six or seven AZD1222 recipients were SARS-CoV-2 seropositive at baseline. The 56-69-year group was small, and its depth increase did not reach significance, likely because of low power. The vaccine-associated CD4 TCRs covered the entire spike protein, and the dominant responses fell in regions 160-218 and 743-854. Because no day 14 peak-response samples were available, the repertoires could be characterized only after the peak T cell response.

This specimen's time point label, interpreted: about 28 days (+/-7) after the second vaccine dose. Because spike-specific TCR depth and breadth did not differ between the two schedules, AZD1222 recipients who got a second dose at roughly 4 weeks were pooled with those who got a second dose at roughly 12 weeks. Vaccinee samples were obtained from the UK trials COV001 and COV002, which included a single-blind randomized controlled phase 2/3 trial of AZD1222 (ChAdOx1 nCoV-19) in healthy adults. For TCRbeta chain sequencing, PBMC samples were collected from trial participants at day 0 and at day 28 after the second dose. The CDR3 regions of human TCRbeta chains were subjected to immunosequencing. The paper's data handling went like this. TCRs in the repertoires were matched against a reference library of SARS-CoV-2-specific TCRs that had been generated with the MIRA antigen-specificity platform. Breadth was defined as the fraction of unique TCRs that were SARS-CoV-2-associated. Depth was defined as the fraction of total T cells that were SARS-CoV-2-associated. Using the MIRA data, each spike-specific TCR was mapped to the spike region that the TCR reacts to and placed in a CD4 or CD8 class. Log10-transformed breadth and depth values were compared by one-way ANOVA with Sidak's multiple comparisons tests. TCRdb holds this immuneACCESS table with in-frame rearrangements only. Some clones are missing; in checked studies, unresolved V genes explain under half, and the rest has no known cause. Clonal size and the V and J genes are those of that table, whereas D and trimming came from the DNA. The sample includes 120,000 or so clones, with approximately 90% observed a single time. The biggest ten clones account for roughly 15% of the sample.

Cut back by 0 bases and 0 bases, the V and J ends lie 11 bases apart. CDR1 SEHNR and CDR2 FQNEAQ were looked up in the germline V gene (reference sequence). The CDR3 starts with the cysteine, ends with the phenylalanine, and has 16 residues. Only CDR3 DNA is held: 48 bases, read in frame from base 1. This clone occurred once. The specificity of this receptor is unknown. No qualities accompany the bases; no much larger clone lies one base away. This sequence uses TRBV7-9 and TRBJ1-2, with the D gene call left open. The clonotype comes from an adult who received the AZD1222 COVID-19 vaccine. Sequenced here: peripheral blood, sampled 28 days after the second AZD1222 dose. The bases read TGTGCCAGCAGCTTAGCGGAGGGAGCCCCTAACTATGGCTACACCTTC. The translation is CASSLAEGAPNYGYTF.